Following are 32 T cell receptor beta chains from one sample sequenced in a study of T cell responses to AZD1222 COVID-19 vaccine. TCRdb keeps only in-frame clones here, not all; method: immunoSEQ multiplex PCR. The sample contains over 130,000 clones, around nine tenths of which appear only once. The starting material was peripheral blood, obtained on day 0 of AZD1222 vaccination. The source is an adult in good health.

The CDR3 DNA reads TGTGCCATCAGGCCTCCTTCTGGAAACACCATATATTTT. Its translation: CAIRPPSGNTIYF. The V and J genes are TRBV10-3 and TRBJ1-3; D call uncertain. The V and J ends lost 6 bases and 1 base respectively, with 7 bases between them. This CDR3 spans 13 amino acids. Germline loops: CDR1 ENHRY, CDR2 SYGVKD.

CDR3 nucleotides: TGCGCCAGCAGCTTCGGGACAGGAGGGTATAGCACAGATACGCAGTATTTT. This codes for CASSFGTGGYSTDTQYF. The chain uses TRBV5-1 and TRBJ2-3; 8 bases are a match to TRBD1. Germline loops: CDR1 SGHRS, CDR2 YFSETQ. The CDR3 spans 17 residues. V shed 2 bases and J 0 bases; nucleotides not matched to a gene: 8.

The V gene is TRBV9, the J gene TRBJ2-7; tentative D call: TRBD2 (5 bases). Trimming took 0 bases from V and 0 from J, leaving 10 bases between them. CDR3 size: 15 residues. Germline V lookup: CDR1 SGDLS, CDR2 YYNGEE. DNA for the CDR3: TGTGCCAGCAGCGTAGGTCAGGACTTCTCCTACGAGCAGTACTTC. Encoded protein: CASSVGQDFSYEQYF.

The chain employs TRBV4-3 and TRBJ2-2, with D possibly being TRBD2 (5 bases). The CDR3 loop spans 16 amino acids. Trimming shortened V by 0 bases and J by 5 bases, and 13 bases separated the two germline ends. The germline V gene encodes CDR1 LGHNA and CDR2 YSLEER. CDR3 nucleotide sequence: TGCGCCAGCAGCCAAGAGGCATCCAGGAGGACCGGGGAGCTGTTTTTT. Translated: CASSQEASRRTGELFF.

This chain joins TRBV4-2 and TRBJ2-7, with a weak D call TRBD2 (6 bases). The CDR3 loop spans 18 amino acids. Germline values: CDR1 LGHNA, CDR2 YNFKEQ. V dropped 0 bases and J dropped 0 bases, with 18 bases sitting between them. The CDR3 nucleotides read TGTGCCAGCAGCCAAGAGTCTCAACGGGAGTTTCCCTCCTACGAGCAGTACTTC. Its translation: CASSQESQREFPSYEQYF.

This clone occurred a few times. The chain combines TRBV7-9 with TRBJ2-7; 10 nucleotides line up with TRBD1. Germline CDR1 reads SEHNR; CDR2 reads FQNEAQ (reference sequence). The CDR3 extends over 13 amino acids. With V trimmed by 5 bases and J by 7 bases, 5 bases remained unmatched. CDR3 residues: CASSRQGAGEQYF. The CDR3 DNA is TGTGCCAGCAGCCGACAGGGGGCCGGAGAGCAGTACTTC.

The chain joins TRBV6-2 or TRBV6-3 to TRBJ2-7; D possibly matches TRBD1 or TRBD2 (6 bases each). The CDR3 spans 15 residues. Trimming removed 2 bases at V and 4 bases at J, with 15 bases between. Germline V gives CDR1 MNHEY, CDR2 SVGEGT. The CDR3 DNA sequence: TGTGCCAGCAGTTACAGGGGGAGGATTTATTACGAGCAGTACTTC. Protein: CASSYRGRIYYEQYF.

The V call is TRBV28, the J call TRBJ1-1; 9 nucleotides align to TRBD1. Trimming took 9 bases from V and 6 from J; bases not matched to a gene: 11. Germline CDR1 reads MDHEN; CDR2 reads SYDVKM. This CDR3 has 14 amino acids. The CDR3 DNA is TGTGCCAGTCATAACAGGGGGCCTAGGTCTGAAGCTTTCTTT. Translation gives CASHNRGPRSEAFF.

The CDR3 bases are TGTGCCAGCAGCCAAGCGTTCCATGCCGAGCAGTACTTC. This encodes CASSQAFHAEQYF. The chain employs TRBV3-1 (or the pseudogene TRBV3-2) and TRBJ2-7; D unclear. Germline loops: CDR1 LGHDT, CDR2 YNNKEL (reference sequence). The CDR3 extends over 13 amino acids. The germline V and J ends were trimmed by 1 base and 6 bases, with 10 bases remaining between them.

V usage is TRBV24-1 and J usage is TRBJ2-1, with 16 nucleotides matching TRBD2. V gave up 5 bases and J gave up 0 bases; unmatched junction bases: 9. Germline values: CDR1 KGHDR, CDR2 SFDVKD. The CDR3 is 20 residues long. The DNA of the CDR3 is TGTGCCACCAGTGCCAGGGGACTAGCGGGAGGGCCCCGCTCCTACAATGAGCAGTTCTTC. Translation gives CATSARGLAGGPRSYNEQFF.

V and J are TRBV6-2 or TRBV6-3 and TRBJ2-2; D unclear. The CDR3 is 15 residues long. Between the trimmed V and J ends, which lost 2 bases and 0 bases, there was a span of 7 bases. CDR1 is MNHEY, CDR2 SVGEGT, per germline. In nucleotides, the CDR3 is TGTGCCAGCAGTTACGGGCGCTCGAACACCGGGGAGCTGTTTTTT. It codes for CASSYGRSNTGELFF.

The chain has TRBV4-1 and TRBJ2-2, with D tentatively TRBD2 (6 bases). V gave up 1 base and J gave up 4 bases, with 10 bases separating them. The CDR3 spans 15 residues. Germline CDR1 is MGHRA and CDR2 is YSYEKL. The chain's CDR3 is CASSQGLVSTGELFF. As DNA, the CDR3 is TGCGCCAGCAGCCAAGGACTAGTTAGCACCGGGGAGCTGTTTTTT.

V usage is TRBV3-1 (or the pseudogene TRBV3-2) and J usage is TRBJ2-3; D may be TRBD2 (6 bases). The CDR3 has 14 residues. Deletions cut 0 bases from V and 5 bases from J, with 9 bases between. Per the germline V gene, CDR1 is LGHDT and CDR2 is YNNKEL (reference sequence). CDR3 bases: TGTGCCAGCAGCCAAGATGGGGGGATAGATACGCAGTATTTT. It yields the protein CASSQDGGIDTQYF.

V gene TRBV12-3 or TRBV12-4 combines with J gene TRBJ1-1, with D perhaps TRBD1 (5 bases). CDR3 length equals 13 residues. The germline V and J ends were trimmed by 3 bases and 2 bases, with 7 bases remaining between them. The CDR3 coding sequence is TGTGCCAGCAGTTTCGACAGTAACACTGAAGCTTTCTTT. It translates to CASSFDSNTEAFF.

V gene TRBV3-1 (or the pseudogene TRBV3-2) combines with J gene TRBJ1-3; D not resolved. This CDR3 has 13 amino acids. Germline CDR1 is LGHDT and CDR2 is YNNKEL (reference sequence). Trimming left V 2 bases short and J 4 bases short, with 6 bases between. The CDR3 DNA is TGTGCCAGCAGCCAATTTGCGGGAAACACCATATATTTT. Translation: CASSQFAGNTIYF.

This chain's CDR3 is CASSSLWTDNQPQHF. CDR3 in DNA: TGTGCCAGCAGTTCCCTGTGGACGGACAATCAGCCCCAGCATTTT. V is TRBV27 and J is TRBJ1-5; no reliable D call. This CDR3 has 15 residues. Germline assignment: CDR1 MNHEY and CDR2 SMNVEV (reference sequence). Deletions cut 4 bases from V and 3 bases from J, with 13 bases between.

The chain's CDR3 is CAWTRGGEKLFF. CDR3 bases: TGTGCCTGGACCAGGGGAGGTGAAAAACTGTTTTTT. The chain recombines TRBV30 with TRBJ1-4, with D possibly being TRBD1 (6 bases). Per the germline V gene, CDR1 is GTSNPN and CDR2 is SVGIG (reference sequence). Trimming removed 4 bases from V and 7 bases from J, with 10 bases in between. The length of the CDR3 is 12 residues.

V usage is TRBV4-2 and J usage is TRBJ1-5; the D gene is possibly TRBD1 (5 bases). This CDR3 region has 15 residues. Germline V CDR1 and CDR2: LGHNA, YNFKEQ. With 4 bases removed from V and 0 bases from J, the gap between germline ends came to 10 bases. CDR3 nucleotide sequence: TGTGCCAGCAGCCCCGACAGATATAGCAATCAGCCCCAGCATTTT. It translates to CASSPDRYSNQPQHF.

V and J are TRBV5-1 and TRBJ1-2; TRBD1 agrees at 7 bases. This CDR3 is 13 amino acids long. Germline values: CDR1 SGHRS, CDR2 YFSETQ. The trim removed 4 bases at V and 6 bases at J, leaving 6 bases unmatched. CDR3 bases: TGCGCCAGCAGCCCGACAGGGTTGGATGGCTACACCTTC. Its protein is CASSPTGLDGYTF.

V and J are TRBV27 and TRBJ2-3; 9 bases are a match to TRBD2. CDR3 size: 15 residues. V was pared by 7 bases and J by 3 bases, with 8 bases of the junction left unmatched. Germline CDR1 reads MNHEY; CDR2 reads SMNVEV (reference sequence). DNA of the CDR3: TGTGCCAGCACGGTTAGCGGGAGCGGTACAGATACGCAGTATTTT. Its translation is CASTVSGSGTDTQYF.

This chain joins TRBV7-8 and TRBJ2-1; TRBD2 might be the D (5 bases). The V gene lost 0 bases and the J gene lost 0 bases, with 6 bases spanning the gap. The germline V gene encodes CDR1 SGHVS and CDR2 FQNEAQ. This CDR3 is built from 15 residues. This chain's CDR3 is CASSLAGSSYNEQFF. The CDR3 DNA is TGTGCCAGCAGCTTAGCGGGGAGCTCCTACAATGAGCAGTTCTTC.

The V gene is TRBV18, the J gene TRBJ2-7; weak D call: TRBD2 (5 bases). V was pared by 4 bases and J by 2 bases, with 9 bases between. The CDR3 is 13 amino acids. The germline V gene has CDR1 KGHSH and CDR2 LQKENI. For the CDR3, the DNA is TGTGCCAGCTCACGAGCGGATACCTACGAGCAGTACTTC. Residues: CASSRADTYEQYF.

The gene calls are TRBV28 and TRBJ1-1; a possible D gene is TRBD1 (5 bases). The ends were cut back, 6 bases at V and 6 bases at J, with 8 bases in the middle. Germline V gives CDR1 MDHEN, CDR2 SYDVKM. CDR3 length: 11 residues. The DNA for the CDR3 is TGTGCCAGCAGGGGGGGTTCTGAAGCTTTCTTT. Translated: CASRGGSEAFF.

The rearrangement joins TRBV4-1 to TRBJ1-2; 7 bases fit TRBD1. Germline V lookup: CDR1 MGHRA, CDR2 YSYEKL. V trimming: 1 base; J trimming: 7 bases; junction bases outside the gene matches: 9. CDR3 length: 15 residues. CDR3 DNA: TGCGCCAGCAGCCAAGCTCATACAGGGGACCGTGGCTACACCTTC. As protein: CASSQAHTGDRGYTF.

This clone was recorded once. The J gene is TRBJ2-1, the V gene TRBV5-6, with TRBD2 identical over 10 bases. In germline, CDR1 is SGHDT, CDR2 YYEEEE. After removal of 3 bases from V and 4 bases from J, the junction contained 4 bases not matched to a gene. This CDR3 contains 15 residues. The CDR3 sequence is CASSSGTSVYNEQFF. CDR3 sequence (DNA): TGTGCCAGCAGCTCCGGGACTAGCGTATACAATGAGCAGTTCTTC.

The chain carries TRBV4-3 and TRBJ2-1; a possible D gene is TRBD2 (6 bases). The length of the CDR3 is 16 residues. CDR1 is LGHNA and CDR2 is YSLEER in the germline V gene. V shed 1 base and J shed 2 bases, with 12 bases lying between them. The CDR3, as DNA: TGCGCCAGCAGCCAAGGGGACCGACTAGCCTACAATGAGCAGTTCTTC. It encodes CASSQGDRLAYNEQFF.

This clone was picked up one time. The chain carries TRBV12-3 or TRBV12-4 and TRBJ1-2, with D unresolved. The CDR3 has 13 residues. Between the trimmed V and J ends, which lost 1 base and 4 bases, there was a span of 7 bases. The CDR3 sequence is CASSLGRSYGYTF. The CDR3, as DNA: TGTGCCAGCAGTTTAGGGCGCAGCTATGGCTACACCTTC.

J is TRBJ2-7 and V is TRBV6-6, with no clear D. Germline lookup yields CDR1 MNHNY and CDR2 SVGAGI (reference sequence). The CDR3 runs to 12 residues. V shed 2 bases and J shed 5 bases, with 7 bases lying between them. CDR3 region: CASSYPQHEQYF. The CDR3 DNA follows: TGTGCCAGCAGTTACCCGCAACACGAGCAGTACTTC.

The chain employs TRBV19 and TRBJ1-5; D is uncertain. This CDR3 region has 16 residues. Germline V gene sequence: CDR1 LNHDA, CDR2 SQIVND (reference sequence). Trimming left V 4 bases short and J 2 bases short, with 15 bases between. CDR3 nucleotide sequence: TGTGCCAGTAGTAAGAGGGCCCAGGTTGGCAATCAGCCCCAGCATTTT. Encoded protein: CASSKRAQVGNQPQHF.

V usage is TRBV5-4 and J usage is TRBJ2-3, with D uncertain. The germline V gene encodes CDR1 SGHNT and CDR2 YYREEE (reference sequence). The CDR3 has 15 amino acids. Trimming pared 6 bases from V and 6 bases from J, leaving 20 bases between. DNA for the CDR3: TGTGCCAGCAACCCCACCGGAACGACTGGGGATACGCAGTATTTT. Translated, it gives CASNPTGTTGDTQYF.

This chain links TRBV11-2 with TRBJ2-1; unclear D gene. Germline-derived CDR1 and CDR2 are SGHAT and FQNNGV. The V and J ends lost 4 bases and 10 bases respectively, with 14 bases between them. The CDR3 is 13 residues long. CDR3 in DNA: TGTGCCAGCAGCTCCCCCACGGGCTACGAGCAGTTCTTC. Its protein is CASSSPTGYEQFF.

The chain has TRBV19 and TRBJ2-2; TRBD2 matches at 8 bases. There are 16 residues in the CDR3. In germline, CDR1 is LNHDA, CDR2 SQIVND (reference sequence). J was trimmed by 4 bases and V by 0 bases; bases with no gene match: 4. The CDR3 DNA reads TGTGCCAGTAGTATAGATACAGCGGGAGTCACCGGGGAGCTGTTTTTT. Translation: CASSIDTAGVTGELFF.